This T cell receptor beta chain was captured by sequencing in a study of shared clonotypes between healthy human individuals. What was sequenced on ten immunoSEQ deep assay plates was unsorted PBMC DNA. How the authors handled the data: There were no quality scores in the junction-only immunoSEQ sequences, so filtering differed. Produced via immunoSEQ multiplex PCR; TCRdb's table is partial and in-frame only. For V, J and clone size, that table is used; D and trimming come from the DNA. The sample contains 450,000 to 500,000 clones, 70% to 80% of which appear only once. The CDR3 loop spans 17 amino acids. The V gene's germline CDR1 is SGHRS and CDR2 YFSETQ. The ends lost 0 bases at V and 8 bases at J; junction bases unmatched: 9.

The sequenced sample consisted of PBMCs. The V call is TRBV5-1, the J call TRBJ2-1; 12 positions match TRBD2. This clonotype originated in a woman between 40 and 55 years old in good health. Some clones in this sample may be carry-over from other donors' samples. The CDR3 coding sequence is TGCGCCAGCAGCTTGGCCCTAGCGGGAGGGTTGCGTTATGAGCAGTTCTTC. Protein sequence: CASSLALAGGLRYEQFF.